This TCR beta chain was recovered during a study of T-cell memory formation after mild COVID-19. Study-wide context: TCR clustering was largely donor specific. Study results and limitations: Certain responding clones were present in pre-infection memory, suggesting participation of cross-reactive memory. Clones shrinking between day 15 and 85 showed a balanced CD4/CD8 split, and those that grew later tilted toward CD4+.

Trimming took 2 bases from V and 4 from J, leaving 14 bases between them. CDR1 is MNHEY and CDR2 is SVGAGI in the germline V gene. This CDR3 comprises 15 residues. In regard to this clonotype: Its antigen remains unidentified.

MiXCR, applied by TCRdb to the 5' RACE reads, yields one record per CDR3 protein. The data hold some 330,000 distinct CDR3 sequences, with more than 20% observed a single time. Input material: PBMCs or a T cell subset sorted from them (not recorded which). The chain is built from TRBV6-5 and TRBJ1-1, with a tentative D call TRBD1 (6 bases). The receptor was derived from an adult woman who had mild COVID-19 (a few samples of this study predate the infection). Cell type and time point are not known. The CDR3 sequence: CASSYGLQGSTEAFF. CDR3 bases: TGTGCCAGCAGTTACGGGCTACAGGGTAGCACTGAAGCTTTCTTT.